The subject of this entry is one T cell receptor beta chain. Measured with immunoSEQ multiplex PCR; TCRdb has only the in-frame clones, and not every one. The sample lists about 70,000 clones; almost 98% were seen once. The entry originates in a study of technical replicates of blood from a handful of donors. Deletions cut 8 bases from V and 2 bases from J, with 16 bases between. Per the germline V gene, CDR1 is LGHNT and CDR2 is FRNRAP. This CDR3 is 15 amino acids long. This receptor was identified in a human donor in good health. The chain recombines TRBV12-5 with TRBJ1-5; D is unresolved. The sequenced sample was T cells isolated from PBMCs. CDR3 residues: CASSPGAQGNQPQHF. The CDR3, as DNA: TGTGCTAGTTCACCAGGTGCCCAAGGCAATCAGCCCCAGCATTTT. Full variable domain (outside the CDR3, taken from reference TRBV12-5 and TRBJ1-5): DARVTQTPRHKVTEMGQEVTMRCQPILGHNTVFWYRQTMMQGLELLAYFRNRAPLDDSGMPKDRFSAEMPDATLATLKIQPSEPRDSAVYFCASSPGAQGNQPQHFGDGTRLSIL.